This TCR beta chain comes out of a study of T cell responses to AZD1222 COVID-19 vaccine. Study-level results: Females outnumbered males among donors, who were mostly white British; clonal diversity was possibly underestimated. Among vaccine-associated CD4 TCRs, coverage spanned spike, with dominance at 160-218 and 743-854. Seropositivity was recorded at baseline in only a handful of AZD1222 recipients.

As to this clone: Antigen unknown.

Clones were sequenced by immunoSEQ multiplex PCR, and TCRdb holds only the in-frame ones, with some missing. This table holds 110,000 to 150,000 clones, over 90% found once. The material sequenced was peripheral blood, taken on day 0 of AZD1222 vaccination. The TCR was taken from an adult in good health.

CDR3 sequence (DNA): TGTGCCACCAGTAAAACCGGGTCAGTGGAGGATACGCAGTATTTT. This translates into CATSKTGSVEDTQYF. This chain connects TRBV24-1 to TRBJ2-3; D is unclear. The CDR3 has 15 amino acids. Trimming pared 6 bases from V and 6 bases from J, leaving 18 bases between. Per germline, CDR1 KGHDR and CDR2 SFDVKD.